The T cell receptor (beta chain) under discussion was sequenced for a study of control samples from healthy donors and cancer patients. The CDR3 consists of 15 residues. Trimming left V 2 bases short and J 6 bases short, with 13 bases between. Germline V gene sequence: CDR1 SEHNR, CDR2 FQNEAQ (reference sequence). Sequenced by immunoSEQ multiplex PCR; TCRdb stores in-frame clones only, minus some. Found here are around 180,000 clones, about 91% of them singletons; the top ten hold roughly 2.1%. Sequencing input: blood. The sequence was obtained from a middle-aged woman in good health. J is TRBJ2-2 and V is TRBV7-9, with D perhaps TRBD2 (6 bases). CDR3: CASSLMAGIAGELFF. The DNA of the CDR3 is TGTGCCAGCAGCTTAATGGCGGGGATCGCCGGGGAGCTGTTTTTT.